Listed below are T cell receptor beta chains from one sample, sequenced in a study of CD8+ T cells in alopecia areata. This table comes from immunoSEQ multiplex PCR, and its TCRdb copy is limited to in-frame clones, with some not included. The data contain approximately 150,000 clones, around 87% of them singletons. Source: CD8+ T cells sorted from blood, taken at week 4, from a patient treated with tofacitinib. Receptor source: a human donor with alopecia areata. Both conserved end residues are part of each CDR3.

v_gene: TRBV15
CDR3aa: CATSRGTANGNTIYF

v_gene: TRBV25-1
CDR3aa: CASSEYRTLETQYF

v_gene: TRBV5-6
CDR3aa: CASTMEGTDGYEQYF

v_gene: TRBV6-5
CDR3aa: CASRAGLAGTDTQYF

v_gene: TRBV7-9
CDR3aa: CASSPPLDTEAFF

v_gene: TRBV2
CDR3aa: CASSDLGDEQFF

v_gene: TRBV27
CDR3aa: CASSLSAGITDTQYF

v_gene: TRBV29-1
CDR3aa: CSVDLAAGELFF

v_gene: TRBV30
CDR3aa: CAWCQSSYNEQFF

v_gene: TRBV6-5
CDR3aa: CASTDVSGGTEAFF

v_gene: TRBV10-3
CDR3aa: CAISEGKRAQETQYF

v_gene: TRBV18
CDR3aa: CASSPRGGFNTEAFF

v_gene: TRBV30
CDR3aa: CAWSLGGGAYNEQFF

v_gene: TRBV7-8
CDR3aa: CASSLAWQLNADTQYF

v_gene: TRBV27
CDR3aa: CASRMVGGLDEQYF

v_gene: TRBV29-1
CDR3aa: CSAETPGPNQPQHF

v_gene: TRBV19
CDR3aa: CASSIRLPTGFLDTEAFF

v_gene: TRBV29-1
CDR3aa: CSAEVWQVKDTQYF

v_gene: TRBV7-8
CDR3aa: CASSPDQGGETQYF

v_gene: TRBV27
CDR3aa: CASSTQGAYGYTF

v_gene: TRBV27
CDR3aa: CASSLSAGDYSYNEQFF

v_gene: TRBV29-1
CDR3aa: CSVEMDRTYEQYF

v_gene: TRBV27
CDR3aa: CASSLGVFTEAFF

v_gene: TRBV29-1
CDR3aa: CSVEDPQSSYEQYF

v_gene: TRBV7-9
CDR3aa: CASSPPEGEGANVLTF

v_gene: TRBV27
CDR3aa: CASSKGSNEQFF

v_gene: TRBV29-1
CDR3aa: CSVLGQPNSPLHF

v_gene: TRBV30
CDR3aa: CAWSDDSGKYGYEQYF

v_gene: TRBV6-1
CDR3aa: CASWDIYEQYF

v_gene: TRBV7-2
CDR3aa: CASSLWSGQADYGYTF

v_gene: TRBV7-6
CDR3aa: CASSPLAGADTQYF

v_gene: TRBV4-1
CDR3aa: CASSQDGTGAGQPQHF

v_gene: TRBV29-1
CDR3aa: CSAEKSFTEAFF

v_gene: TRBV30
CDR3aa: CAWSSTVSTDTQYF

v_gene: TRBV6-5
CDR3aa: CASSRTGDGEKLFF

v_gene: TRBV9
CDR3aa: CASSVAGTVGETQYF

v_gene: TRBV6-5
CDR3aa: CASRGSSTEAFF

v_gene: TRBV7-9
CDR3aa: CASSRDRDEKLFF

v_gene: TRBV15
CDR3aa: CATSRGNGQGNQPQHF

v_gene: TRBV29-1
CDR3aa: CSVGRLQPNEQFF

v_gene: TRBV29-1
CDR3aa: CSVTGLAGGATYNEQFF

v_gene: TRBV29-1
CDR3aa: CSVSPKDRASYEQYF

v_gene: TRBV30
CDR3aa: CAWSPGQGYEQYF

v_gene: TRBV29-1
CDR3aa: CSVQTGSSYEQYF

v_gene: TRBV7-6
CDR3aa: CASSLGTNGNTEAFF

v_gene: TRBV7-3
CDR3aa: CASSLIGASGEQYF

v_gene: TRBV5-1
CDR3aa: CASSPDVSYNEQFF

v_gene: TRBV25-1
CDR3aa: CASSDWGGEIQSEKLFF

v_gene: TRBV19
CDR3aa: CASSAGAAYEQYF

v_gene: TRBV6-5
CDR3aa: CASRAGLAGTDTQYF

v_gene: TRBV7-9
CDR3aa: CASSLSTSGGSNEQFF

v_gene: TRBV7-9
CDR3aa: CASSSQYSYEQYF